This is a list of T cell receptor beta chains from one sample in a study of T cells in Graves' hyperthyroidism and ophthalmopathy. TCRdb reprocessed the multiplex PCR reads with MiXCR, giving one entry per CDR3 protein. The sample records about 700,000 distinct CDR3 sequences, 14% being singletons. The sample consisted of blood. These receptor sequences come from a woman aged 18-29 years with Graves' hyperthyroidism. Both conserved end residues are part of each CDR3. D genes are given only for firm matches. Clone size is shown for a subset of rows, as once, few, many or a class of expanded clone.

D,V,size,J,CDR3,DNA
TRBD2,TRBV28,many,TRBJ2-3,CASSISGFHKGTDTQYF,TGTGCCAGCAGTATTAGCGGGTTTCACAAGGGTACAGATACGCAGTATTTT
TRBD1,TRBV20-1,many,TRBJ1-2,CSARPPGRDSKGYTF,TGCAGTGCTAGACCACCGGGGAGGGACAGTAAAGGCTACACCTTC
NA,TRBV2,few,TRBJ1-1,CASLRELNTEAFF,TGTGCCAGCTTACGGGAGTTGAACACTGAAGCTTTCTTT
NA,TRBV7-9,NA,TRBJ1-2,CASRRGGGYTF,TGTGCCAGCCGGCGGGGAGGCGGCTACACCTTC
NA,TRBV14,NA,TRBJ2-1,CASSQEILAPYNEQFF,TGTGCCAGCAGCCAAGAGATACTAGCACCCTACAATGAGCAGTTCTTC
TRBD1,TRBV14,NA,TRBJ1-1,CASSQASSKGGGEAFF,TGTGCCAGCAGCCAAGCTTCGTCGAAAGGGGGCGGTGAAGCTTTCTTT
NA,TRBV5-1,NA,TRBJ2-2,CASSLVSQGNTGELFF,TGCGCCAGCAGCTTGGTTAGTCAGGGGAACACCGGGGAGCTGTTTTTT
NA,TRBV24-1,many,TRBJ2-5,CATLPGLKETQYF,TGTGCCACCCTTCCCGGCCTAAAAGAGACCCAGTACTTC
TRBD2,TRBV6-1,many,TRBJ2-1,CASTLSAGGSDEQFF,TGTGCCAGCACTCTCTCGGCGGGAGGTTCGGATGAGCAGTTCTTC
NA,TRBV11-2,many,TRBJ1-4,CASSSRGRVENEKLFF,TGTGCCAGCAGCTCCCGGGGGCGGGTTGAAAATGAAAAACTGTTTTTT
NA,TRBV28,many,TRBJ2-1,CASSSYGLINEQFF,TGTGCCAGCAGTTCCTATGGACTGATCAATGAGCAGTTCTTC
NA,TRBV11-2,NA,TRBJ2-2,CASSRDRLGGLNTGELFF,TGTGCCAGCAGCCGGGACAGATTGGGAGGTTTGAACACCGGGGAGCTGTTTTTT
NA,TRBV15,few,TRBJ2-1,CATSRDWTLYNEQFF,TGTGCCACCAGCAGAGATTGGACACTATACAATGAGCAGTTCTTC
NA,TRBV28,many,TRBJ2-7,CASSLLGTASSYEQYF,TGTGCCAGCAGTTTACTCGGGACGGCGAGCTCCTACGAGCAGTACTTC
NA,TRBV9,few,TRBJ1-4,CASSVGGAARGEKLFF,TGTGCCAGCAGCGTAGGAGGAGCGGCCAGGGGAGAAAAACTGTTTTTT
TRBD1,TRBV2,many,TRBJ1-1,CASVRDSLNEAFF,TGTGCCAGTGTCCGGGACAGCCTAAATGAAGCTTTCTTT
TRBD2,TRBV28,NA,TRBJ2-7,CASSPPWAGGNYEQYF,TGTGCCAGCAGTCCCCCGTGGGCGGGAGGGAACTACGAGCAGTACTTC
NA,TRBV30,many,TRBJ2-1,CAWSVRDPWNEQFF,TGTGCCTGGAGTGTACGGGACCCTTGGAATGAGCAGTTCTTC
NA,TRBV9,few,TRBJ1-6,CASSTLPGAPLDSPLHF,TGTGCCAGCAGCACACTGCCGGGGGCCCCATTGGATTCACCCCTCCACTTT
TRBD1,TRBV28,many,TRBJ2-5,CASSFPKRTGPYRSQYF,TGTGCCAGCAGTTTCCCAAAGAGGACAGGACCCTATCGGTCCCAGTACTTC
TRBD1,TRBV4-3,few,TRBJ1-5,CASSPWTGGASPQHF,TGCGCCAGCAGCCCATGGACAGGGGGGGCGTCGCCCCAGCATTTT
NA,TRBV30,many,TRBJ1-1,CAWKRGTEAFF,TGTGCCTGGAAACGGGGCACTGAAGCTTTCTTT
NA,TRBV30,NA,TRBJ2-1,CAWSTDFHGDNEQFF,TGTGCCTGGAGTACGGACTTTCATGGAGACAATGAGCAGTTCTTC
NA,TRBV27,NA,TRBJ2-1,CASSLFRNAISYNEQFF,TGTGCCAGCAGTTTATTTAGGAACGCCATTTCCTACAATGAGCAGTTCTTC
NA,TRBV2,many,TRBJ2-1,CASSADLGNEQFF,TGTGCCAGCAGCGCGGACCTAGGGAATGAGCAGTTCTTC
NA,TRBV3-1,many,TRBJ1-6,CASSQDIGPLHF,TGTGCCAGCAGCCAAGATATCGGCCCCCTCCACTTT
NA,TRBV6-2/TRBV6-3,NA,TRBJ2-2,CASSLRGLTNTGEPFF,TGTGCCAGCAGTCTCAGGGGACTCACGAACACCGGGGAGCCGTTTTTT
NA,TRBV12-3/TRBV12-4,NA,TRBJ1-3,CASSPIRSGNTIYF,TGTGCCAGCAGTCCTATACGATCTGGAAACACCATATATTTT
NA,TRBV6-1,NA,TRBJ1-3,CAINQQDSGNTIYF,TGTGCCATCAACCAACAGGATTCTGGAAACACCATATATTTT
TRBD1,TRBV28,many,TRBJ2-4,CASSMTGVAKNIQYF,TGTGCCAGCAGCATGACAGGGGTAGCCAAAAACATTCAGTACTTC
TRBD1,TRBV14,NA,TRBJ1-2,CASSQDQGGYYGYTF,TGTGCCAGCAGCCAAGATCAGGGGGGCTACTATGGCTACACCTTC
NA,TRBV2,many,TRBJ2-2,CASGQSANTGELFF,TGTGCCAGCGGACAGTCCGCGAACACCGGGGAGCTGTTTTTT
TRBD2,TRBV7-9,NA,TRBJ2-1,CASSLTSGSSWQFF,TGTGCCAGCAGCTTGACTAGCGGGAGCTCTTGGCAGTTCTTC
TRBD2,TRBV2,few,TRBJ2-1,CASRSSGRSSYNEQFF,TGTGCCAGCAGGTCTAGCGGAAGGAGCTCCTACAATGAGCAGTTCTTC
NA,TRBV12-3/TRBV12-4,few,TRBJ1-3,CASSLAGEGLGNTIYF,TGTGCCAGCAGTTTAGCGGGGGAGGGGTTAGGAAACACCATATATTTT
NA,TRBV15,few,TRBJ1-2,CATSRVPRGDGYTF,TGTGCCACCAGCAGAGTACCCCGAGGGGATGGCTACACCTTC
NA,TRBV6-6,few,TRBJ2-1,CASSYRDPPYNEQFF,TGTGCCAGCAGTTACCGGGACCCCCCCTACAATGAGCAGTTCTTC
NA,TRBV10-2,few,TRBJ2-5,CASSEQVVLRYQETQYF,TGCGCCAGCAGTGAACAGGTTGTGCTCAGGTACCAAGAGACCCAGTACTTC
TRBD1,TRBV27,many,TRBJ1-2,CASSVRQGHYGYTF,TGTGCCAGCAGCGTGAGACAGGGGCACTATGGCTACACCTTC
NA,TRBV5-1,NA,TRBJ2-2,CASSRDPGTGELFF,TGCGCCAGCAGCAGAGACCCGGGAACCGGGGAGCTGTTTTTT
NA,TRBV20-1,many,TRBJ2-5,CSAKVGRETQYF,TGCAGTGCTAAGGTCGGCCGGGAGACCCAGTACTTC
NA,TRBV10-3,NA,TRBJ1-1,CAISEKGRGMNTEAFF,TGTGCCATCAGTGAGAAGGGGCGAGGGATGAACACTGAAGCTTTCTTT
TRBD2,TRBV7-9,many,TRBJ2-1,CASSQTSGTRRDEQFF,TGTGCCAGCAGCCAGACTAGCGGGACCAGACGTGATGAGCAGTTCTTC
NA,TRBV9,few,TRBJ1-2,CASSVGLGRDGYTF,TGTGCCAGCAGCGTAGGTTTAGGGAGGGATGGCTACACCTTC
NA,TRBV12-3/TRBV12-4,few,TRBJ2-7,CASRDRTASYEQYF,TGTGCCAGCAGGGACCGGACAGCCTCCTACGAGCAGTACTTC
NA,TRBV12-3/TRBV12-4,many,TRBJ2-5,CASSPGQATQETQYF,TGTGCCAGCAGCCCAGGACAAGCTACGCAAGAGACCCAGTACTTC
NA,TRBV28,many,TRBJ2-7,CASSFMGARHEQYF,TGTGCCAGCAGTTTTATGGGGGCGCGTCACGAGCAGTACTTC
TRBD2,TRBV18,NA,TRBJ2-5,CASSNRGGQETQYF,TGTGCCAGCTCTAATCGGGGGGGCCAAGAGACCCAGTACTTC
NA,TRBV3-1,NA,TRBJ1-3,CASSRQPFSGNTIYF,TGTGCCAGCAGCCGGCAGCCATTCTCTGGAAACACCATATATTTT
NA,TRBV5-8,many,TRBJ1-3,CASSLEWDGAGNTIYF,TGTGCCAGCAGCTTGGAATGGGACGGTGCTGGAAACACCATATATTTT
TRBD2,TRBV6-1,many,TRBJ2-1,CASSYSGTSGSHEQFF,TGTGCCAGCAGTTATTCCGGGACTAGCGGGAGTCATGAGCAGTTCTTC
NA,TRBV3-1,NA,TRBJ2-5,CASSQGSGVVETQYF,TGTGCCAGCAGCCAAGGTTCTGGGGTCGTGGAGACCCAGTACTTC
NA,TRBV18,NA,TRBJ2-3,CASSPDKALGTDTQYF,TGTGCCAGCTCACCAGATAAGGCACTAGGGACAGATACGCAGTATTTT
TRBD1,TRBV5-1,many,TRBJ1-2,CASSSTGARVKGYTF,TGCGCCAGCAGCTCGACAGGGGCCAGGGTGAAAGGCTACACCTTC
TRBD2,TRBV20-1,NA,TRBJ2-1,CSARDPSGSNEQFF,TGCAGTGCTAGAGATCCTAGCGGCAGTAATGAGCAGTTCTTC